The rows below give T cell receptor beta chains drawn from one sample of a study of early T cells in non-severe SARS-CoV-2 infection. TCRdb ran MiXCR on the 5' RACE reads and lists one entry per CDR3 protein. The table has approximately 70,000 distinct CDR3 sequences, approximately 12% seen once; the top ten hold roughly 1.3%. Input material: whole blood. The receptors were sampled from an adult who was a healthcare worker with PCR-confirmed SARS-CoV-2 infection or an uninfected control (not recorded which). Both conserved end residues are part of each CDR3. Only part of the rows carry a size: once, few, many, or a class if the clone is expanded.

v_gene | abundance | CDR3aa
TRBV12-3/TRBV12-4 | few | CASSFWGGQPQHF
TRBV6-5 | many | CASQLTGTGGTGELFF
TRBV12-3/TRBV12-4 | many | CASSFTSGGDQETQYF
TRBV25-1 | - | CASSEPGSSYNEQFF
TRBV14 | many | CASSQVGRTRETQYF
TRBV7-2 | many | CASRKAGETETQYF
TRBV12-3/TRBV12-4 | many | CASSFGASYEQYF
TRBV7-6 | many | CASSLDTGQNSPLHF
TRBV7-9 | many | CASSLTTFEAFF
TRBV7-7 | few | CASSRDPTSYEQYF
TRBV6-5 | many | CASTSTGDGELFF
TRBV10-2 | many | CASSEGGRENSPLHF
TRBV28 | many | CASSPDRDEQYF
TRBV27 | - | CASSPDSRYPYEQYF
TRBV12-3/TRBV12-4 | - | CASRHGAKPDTQYF
TRBV12-3/TRBV12-4 | many | CASSLTGSENIQYF
TRBV12-5 | many | CASGLGAAQANYGYTF
TRBV12-3/TRBV12-4 | many | CASSPRDGGMYNEQFF
TRBV29-1 | - | CSSRLAGGTDTQYF
TRBV4-3 | many | CASSLDRGTNTGELFF
TRBV24-1 | many | CATSDRATFDQETQYF
TRBV11-2 | - | CASSLAGGGETQYF
TRBV6-2/TRBV6-3 | - | CASSREDYSPLHF
TRBV29-1 | many | CSVADRKAAEQYF
TRBV18 | many | CASSPTFSSYEQYF
TRBV9 | - | CASSATGSRDTEAFF
TRBV10-2 | - | CASNANEQFF
TRBV7-2 | many | CASSLRQGKQETQYF
TRBV29-1 | - | CSVEETGRVAFF
TRBV11-2 | many | CASSPRTGVYQETQYF
TRBV20-1 | once | CSARSRYRVGNEQFF
TRBV4-3 | many | CASSQEAGSGANVLTF
TRBV3-1 | many | CASSQGFDPSYEQYF
TRBV27 | many | CASSARAPVEFF
TRBV6-2/TRBV6-3 | many | CASSYSTWRQGEGDQPQHF
TRBV4-2 | few | CASSQDLRGYEQYF
TRBV18 | many | CASSPLGQGYGYTF
TRBV12-3/TRBV12-4 | once | CASSLSGANYGYTF
TRBV11-2 | many | CASSLVLSPETQYF
TRBV28 | few | CASKGRTETTDTQYF
TRBV20-1 | many | CSARDTYNEQFF